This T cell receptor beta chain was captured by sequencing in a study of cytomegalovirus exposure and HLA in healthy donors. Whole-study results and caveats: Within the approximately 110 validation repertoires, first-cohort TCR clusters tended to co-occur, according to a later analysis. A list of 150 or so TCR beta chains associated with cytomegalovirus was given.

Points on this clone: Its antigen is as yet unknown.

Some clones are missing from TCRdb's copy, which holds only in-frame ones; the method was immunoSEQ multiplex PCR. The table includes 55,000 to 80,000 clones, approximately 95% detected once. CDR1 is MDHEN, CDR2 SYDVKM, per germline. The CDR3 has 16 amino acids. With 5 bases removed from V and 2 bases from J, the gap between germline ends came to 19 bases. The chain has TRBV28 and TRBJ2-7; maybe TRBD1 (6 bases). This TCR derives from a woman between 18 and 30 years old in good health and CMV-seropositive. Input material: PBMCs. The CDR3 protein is CASSGEGQGKTYEQYF. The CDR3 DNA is TGTGCCAGCAGTGGCGAGGGGCAGGGGAAGACCTACGAGCAGTACTTC.